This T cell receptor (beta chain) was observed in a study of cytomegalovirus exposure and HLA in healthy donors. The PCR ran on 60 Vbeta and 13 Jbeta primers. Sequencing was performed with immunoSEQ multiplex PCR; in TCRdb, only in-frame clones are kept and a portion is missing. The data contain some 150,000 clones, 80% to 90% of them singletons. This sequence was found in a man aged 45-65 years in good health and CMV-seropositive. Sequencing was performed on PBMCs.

The CDR3 loop is CASSSQGAPGNTIYF. The CDR3 nucleotides are TGTGCCAGCAGTTCACAGGGGGCGCCTGGAAACACCATATATTTT. The chain is built from TRBV28 and TRBJ1-3, with 9 bases lining up with TRBD1. V was clipped by 4 bases and J by 2 bases; unmatched bases: 3. This CDR3 contains 15 residues. Germline loops: CDR1 MDHEN, CDR2 SYDVKM.